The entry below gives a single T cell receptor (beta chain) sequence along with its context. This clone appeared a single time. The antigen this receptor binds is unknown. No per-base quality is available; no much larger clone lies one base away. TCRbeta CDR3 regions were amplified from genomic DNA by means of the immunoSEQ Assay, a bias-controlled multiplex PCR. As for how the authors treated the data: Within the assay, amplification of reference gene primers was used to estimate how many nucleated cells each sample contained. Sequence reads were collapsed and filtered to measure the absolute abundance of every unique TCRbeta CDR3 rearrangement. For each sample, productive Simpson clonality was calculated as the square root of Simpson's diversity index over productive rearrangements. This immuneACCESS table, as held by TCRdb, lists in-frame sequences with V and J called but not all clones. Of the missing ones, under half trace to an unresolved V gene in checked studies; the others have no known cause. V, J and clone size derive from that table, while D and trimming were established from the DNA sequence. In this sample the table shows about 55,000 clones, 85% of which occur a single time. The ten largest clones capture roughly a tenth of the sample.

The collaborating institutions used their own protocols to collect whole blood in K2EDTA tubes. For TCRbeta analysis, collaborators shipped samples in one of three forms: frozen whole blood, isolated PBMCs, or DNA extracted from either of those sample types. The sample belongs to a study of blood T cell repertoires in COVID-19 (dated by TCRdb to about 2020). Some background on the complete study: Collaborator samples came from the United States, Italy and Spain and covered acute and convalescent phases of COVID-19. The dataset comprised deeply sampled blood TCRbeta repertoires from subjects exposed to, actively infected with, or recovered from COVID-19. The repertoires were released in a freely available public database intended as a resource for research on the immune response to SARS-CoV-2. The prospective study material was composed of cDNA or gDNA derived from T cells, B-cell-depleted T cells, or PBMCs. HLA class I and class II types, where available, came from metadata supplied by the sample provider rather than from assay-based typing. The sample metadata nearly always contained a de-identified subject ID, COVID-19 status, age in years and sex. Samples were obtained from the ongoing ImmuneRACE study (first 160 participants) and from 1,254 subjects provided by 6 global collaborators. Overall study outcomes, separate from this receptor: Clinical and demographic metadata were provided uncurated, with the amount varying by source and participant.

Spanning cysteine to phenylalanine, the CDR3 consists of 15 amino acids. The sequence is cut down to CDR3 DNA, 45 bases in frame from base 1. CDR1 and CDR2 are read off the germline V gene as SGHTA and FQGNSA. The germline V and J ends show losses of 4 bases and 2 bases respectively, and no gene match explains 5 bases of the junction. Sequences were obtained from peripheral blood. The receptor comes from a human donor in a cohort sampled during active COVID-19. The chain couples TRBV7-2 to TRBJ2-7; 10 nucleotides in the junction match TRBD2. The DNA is TGTGCCAGCAGCTCCCGGACTAGCGGAGCCTACGAGCAGTACTTC. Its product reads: CASSSRTSGAYEQYF.